This TCR beta chain was identified in a study of blood T cell repertoires in COVID-19. Study details: Donors in the United States, Italy and Spain gave samples during acute or convalescent COVID-19. PBMCs, B-cell-depleted T cells, or T cells were the source of the cDNA or gDNA that made up the material.

V dropped 3 bases and J dropped 5 bases, with 13 bases sitting between them. This CDR3 comprises 14 residues. CDR1 is SEHNR, CDR2 FQNEAQ, per germline (reference sequence). As processed by the authors: For nucleated cells, counts were estimated from reference gene primer amplification. The protocol was immunoSEQ multiplex PCR, while the TCRdb copy is restricted to in-frame clones and leaves out a portion. V, J and clone size reflect that table, while D and trimming were determined from the DNA. The sample lists about 80,000 clones, approximately 79% seen once, with 16% in the top ten. The sequencing sample was made of peripheral blood. The chain combines TRBV7-9 with TRBJ1-1; D gene uncertain. The sequence was collected from a man aged 70-80 years with active or convalescent COVID-19. The CDR3 nucleotides are TGTGCCAGCAGCTTCGTCCGGCGAGGGACTGAAGCTTTCTTT. It translates to CASSFVRRGTEAFF.